This T cell receptor beta chain was retrieved from a study of radiation and T cells in renal cell carcinoma. Specified treatment: treatment-naive control, cytoreductive nephrectomy. Only in-frame clones appear in the TCRdb table, and some are missing; sequencing was by immunoSEQ multiplex PCR. The sample records about 12,000 clones, about 65% being singletons. About this clone itself: This same CDR3 is encoded by further DNA sequences in the sample.

The germline V gene has CDR1 MGHRA and CDR2 YSYEKL. With 4 bases removed from V and 0 bases from J, the gap between germline ends came to 16 bases. This CDR3 is built from 17 residues. The chain joins TRBV4-1 to TRBJ1-5, with D maybe TRBD1 (6 bases). This specimen was tumor tissue, taken from a patient whose treatment was nephrectomy without radiotherapy. This TCR came from a woman of 80 years or more with renal cell carcinoma. The CDR3 bases are TGCGCCAGCAGCCGACAGGTACTCCTACATAGCAATCAGCCCCAGCATTTT. Translation gives CASSRQVLLHSNQPQHF.